This T cell receptor beta chain was sequenced for a study of T cells in Graves' hyperthyroidism and ophthalmopathy. In this sample, this clonotype turned up many times. Trimming cost V 3 bases and J 1 base, with 6 bases left between them. In germline, CDR1 is DFQATT, CDR2 SNEGSKA (reference sequence). CDR3 length equals 12 residues. TCR beta CDR3 regions were amplified from RNA transcripts. The HTBI primer set served for first-round RT-PCR of the TCR CDR3. MiXCR, applied by TCRdb to the multiplex PCR reads, yields one record per CDR3 protein. The sample carries under 400,000 distinct CDR3 sequences, around 18% recorded once.

The chain couples TRBV20-1 to TRBJ2-5; no firm D call. The TCR was taken from a woman in her forties with Graves' ophthalmopathy. The specimen sequenced was blood. CDR3: CSASYSQETQYF. The CDR3 nucleotides read TGCAGTGCTAGTTACAGCCAAGAGACCCAGTACTTC.